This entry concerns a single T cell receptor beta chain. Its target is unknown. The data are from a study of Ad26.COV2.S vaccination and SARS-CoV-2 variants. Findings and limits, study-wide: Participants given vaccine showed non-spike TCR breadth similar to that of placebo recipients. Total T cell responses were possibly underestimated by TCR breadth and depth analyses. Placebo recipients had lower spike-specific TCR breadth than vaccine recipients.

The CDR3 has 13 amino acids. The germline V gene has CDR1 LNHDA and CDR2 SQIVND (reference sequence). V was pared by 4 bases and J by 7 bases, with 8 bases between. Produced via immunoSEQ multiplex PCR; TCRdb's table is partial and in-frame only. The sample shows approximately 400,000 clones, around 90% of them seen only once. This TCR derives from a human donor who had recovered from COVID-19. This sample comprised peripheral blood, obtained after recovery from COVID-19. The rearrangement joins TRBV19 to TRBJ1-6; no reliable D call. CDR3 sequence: CASSTLGNSPLHF. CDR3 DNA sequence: TGTGCCAGTAGTACCCTGGGGAATTCACCCCTCCACTTT.